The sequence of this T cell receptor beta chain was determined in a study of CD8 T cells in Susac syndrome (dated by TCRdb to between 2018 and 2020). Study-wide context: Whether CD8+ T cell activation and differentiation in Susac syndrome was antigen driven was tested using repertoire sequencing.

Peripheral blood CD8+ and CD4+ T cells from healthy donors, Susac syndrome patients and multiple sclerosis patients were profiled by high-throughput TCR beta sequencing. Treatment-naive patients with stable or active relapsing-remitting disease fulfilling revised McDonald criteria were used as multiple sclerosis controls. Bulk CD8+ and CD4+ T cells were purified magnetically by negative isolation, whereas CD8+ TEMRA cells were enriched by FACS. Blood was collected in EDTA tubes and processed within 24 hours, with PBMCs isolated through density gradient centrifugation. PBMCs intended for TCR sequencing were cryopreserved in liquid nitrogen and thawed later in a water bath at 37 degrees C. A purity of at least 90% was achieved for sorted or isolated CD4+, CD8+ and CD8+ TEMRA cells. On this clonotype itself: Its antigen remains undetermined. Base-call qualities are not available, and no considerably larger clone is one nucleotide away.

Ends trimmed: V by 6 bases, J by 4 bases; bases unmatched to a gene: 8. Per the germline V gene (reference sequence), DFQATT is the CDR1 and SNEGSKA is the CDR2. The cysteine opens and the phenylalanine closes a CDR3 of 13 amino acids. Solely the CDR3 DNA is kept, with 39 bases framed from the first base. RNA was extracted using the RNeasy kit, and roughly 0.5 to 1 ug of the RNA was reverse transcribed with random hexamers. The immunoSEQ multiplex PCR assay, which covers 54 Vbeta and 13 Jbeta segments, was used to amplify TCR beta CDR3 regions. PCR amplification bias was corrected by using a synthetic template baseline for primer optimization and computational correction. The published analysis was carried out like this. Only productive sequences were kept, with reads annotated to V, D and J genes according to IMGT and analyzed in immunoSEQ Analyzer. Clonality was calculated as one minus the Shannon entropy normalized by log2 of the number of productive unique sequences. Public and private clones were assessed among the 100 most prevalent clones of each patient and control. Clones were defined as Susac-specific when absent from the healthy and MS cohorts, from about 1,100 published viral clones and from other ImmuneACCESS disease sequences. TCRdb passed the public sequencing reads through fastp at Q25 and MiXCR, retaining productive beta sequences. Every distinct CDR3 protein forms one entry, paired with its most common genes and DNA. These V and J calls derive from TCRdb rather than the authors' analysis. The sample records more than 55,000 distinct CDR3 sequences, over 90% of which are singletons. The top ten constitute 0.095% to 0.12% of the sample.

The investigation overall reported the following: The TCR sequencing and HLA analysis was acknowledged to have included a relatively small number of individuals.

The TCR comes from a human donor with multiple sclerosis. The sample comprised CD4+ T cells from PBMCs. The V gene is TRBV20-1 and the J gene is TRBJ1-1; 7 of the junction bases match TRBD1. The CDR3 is CSAHRGEGTEAFF. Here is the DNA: TGCAGTGCCCACAGGGGAGAGGGCACTGAAGCTTTCTTT.